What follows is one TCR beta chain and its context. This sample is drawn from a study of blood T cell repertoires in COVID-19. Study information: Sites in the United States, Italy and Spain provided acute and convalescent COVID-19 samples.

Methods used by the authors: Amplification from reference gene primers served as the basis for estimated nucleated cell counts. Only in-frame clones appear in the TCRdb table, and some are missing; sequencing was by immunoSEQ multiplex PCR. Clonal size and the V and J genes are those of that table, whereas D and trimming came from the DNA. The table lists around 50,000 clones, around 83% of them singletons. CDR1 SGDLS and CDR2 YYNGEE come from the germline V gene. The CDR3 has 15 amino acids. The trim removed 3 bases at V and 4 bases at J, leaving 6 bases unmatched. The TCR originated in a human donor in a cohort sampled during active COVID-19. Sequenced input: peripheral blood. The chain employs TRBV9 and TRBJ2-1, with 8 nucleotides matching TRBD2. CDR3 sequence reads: CASSARGGGYNEQFF. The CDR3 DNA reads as TGTGCCAGCAGCGCCCGGGGGGGTGGTTACAATGAGCAGTTCTTC.